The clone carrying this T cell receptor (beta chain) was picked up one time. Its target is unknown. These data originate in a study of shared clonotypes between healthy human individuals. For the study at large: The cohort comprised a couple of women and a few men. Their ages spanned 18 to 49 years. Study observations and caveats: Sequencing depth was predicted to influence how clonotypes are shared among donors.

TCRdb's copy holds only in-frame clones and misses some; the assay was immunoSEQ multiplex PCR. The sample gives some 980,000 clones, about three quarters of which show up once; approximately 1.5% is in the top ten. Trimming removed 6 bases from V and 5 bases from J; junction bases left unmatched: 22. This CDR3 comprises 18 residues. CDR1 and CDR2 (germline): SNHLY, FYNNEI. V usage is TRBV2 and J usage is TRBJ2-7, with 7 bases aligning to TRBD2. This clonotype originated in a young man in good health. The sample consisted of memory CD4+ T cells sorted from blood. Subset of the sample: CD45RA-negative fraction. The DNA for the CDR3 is TGTGCCAGCAGCGGCCGGGACTATGGTTTTAATATGCGGGACGAGCAGTACTTC. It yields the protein CASSGRDYGFNMRDEQYF.